These 12 T cell receptor beta chains originate from one sample sequenced in a study of blood T cell repertoires in COVID-19. Sequencing used immunoSEQ multiplex PCR; TCRdb keeps in-frame clones, though not all of them. The sample consists of hundreds of thousands of clones, 83% of them appearing once. Sequenced material: peripheral blood. All receptors come from a woman aged 50 to 65 who had recovered from COVID-19.

V gene TRBV9 combines with J gene TRBJ2-5, with 11 bases identical to TRBD2. In germline, CDR1 is SGDLS, CDR2 YYNGEE. V lost 0 bases and J lost 6; bases outside the gene matches: 7. This CDR3 region has 16 residues. For the CDR3, the DNA is TGTGCCAGCAGCGTAGGGGCTAGCGGGGGGCAGAAGACCCAGTACTTC. This encodes CASSVGASGGQKTQYF. Drawing the rest from reference TRBV9 and TRBJ2-5, the complete variable domain is DSGVTQTPKHLITATGQRVTLRCSPRSGDLSVYWYQQSLDQGLQFLIQYYNGEERAKGNILERFSAQQFPDLHSELNLSSLELGDSALYFCASSVGASGGQKTQYFGPGTRLLVL.

The chain employs TRBV6-5 and TRBJ1-1; D not resolved. In germline, CDR1 is MNHEY, CDR2 SVGAGI. The CDR3 is made up of 13 amino acids. Trimming stripped 10 bases from V and 1 base from J, with 13 bases between. The DNA for the CDR3 is TGTGCCATTAACTGGGCACAGAACACTGAAGCTTTCTTT. It codes for CAINWAQNTEAFF.

A single count supports this clone. This chain connects TRBV18 to TRBJ2-5; maybe TRBD1 (6 bases). CDR1 and CDR2 from the germline V gene are KGHSH and LQKENI. There are 19 residues in the CDR3. Trimming left V 2 bases short and J 5 bases short, with 27 bases between. CDR3 sequence reads: CASSPRMPGGGVPVETQYF. CDR3 nucleotide sequence: TGTGCCAGCTCACCAAGGATGCCTGGTGGGGGCGTCCCAGTGGAGACCCAGTACTTC.

The V call is TRBV6-5, the J call TRBJ2-6; D might be TRBD1 (6 bases). Germline CDR1 reads MNHEY; CDR2 reads SVGAGI. This CDR3 region has 13 residues. Trimming cost V 6 bases and J 12 bases, with 15 bases left between them. The CDR3 spells CASRTGHLTVLTF. The CDR3 DNA is TGTGCCAGCAGGACAGGACACCTGACCGTCCTGACTTTC.

This clone was seen a single time. The chain has TRBV27 and TRBJ2-5; 8 bases map to TRBD1. The CDR3 loop spans 15 amino acids. In germline, CDR1 is MNHEY, CDR2 SMNVEV (reference sequence). V trimming: 4 bases; J trimming: 5 bases; junction bases outside the gene matches: 9. DNA of the CDR3: TGTGCCAGCAGTTCCCAGGGGGCTATTTGGGAGACCCAGTACTTC. Translated, it gives CASSSQGAIWETQYF.

This rearrangement joins TRBV28 to TRBJ2-7, with D uncertain. Germline V gives CDR1 MDHEN, CDR2 SYDVKM. V lost 3 bases and J lost 1, with 16 bases in between. This CDR3 has 16 residues. The CDR3 nucleotides are TGTGCCAGCAGTTTTAAAAAGGAGTTATGGTCCTACGAGCAGTACTTC. This encodes CASSFKKELWSYEQYF.

The gene calls are TRBV15 and TRBJ2-1; the D gene is possibly TRBD2 (6 bases). Trimming took 4 bases from V and 8 from J, leaving 12 bases between them. The CDR3 totals 13 residues. The V gene's germline CDR1 is LNHNV and CDR2 YYDKDF (reference sequence). CDR3 in amino acids: CATSTRGKHEQFF. DNA for the CDR3: TGTGCCACCAGCACCCGGGGGAAGCATGAGCAGTTCTTC.

The chain recombines TRBV7-2 with TRBJ1-2; D is uncertain. The CDR3 extends over 14 amino acids. Between the trimmed V and J ends, which lost 4 bases and 3 bases, there was a span of 12 bases. Germline assignment: CDR1 SGHTA and CDR2 FQGNSA. The CDR3 region has the DNA TGTGCCAGCAGCTCCCGGGAAACTTACTATGGCTACACCTTC. This gives the protein CASSSRETYYGYTF.

This clone was detected a few times. The V call is TRBV19, the J call TRBJ2-1, with D maybe TRBD2 (5 bases). Between the trimmed V and J ends, which lost 5 bases and 0 bases, there was a span of 11 bases. Germline loops: CDR1 LNHDA, CDR2 SQIVND (reference sequence). The CDR3 is made up of 15 amino acids. CDR3 protein: CASSERRSSYNEQFF. CDR3 nucleotide sequence: TGTGCCAGTAGTGAGCGGCGGAGCTCCTACAATGAGCAGTTCTTC. The complete variable domain, with remaining parts taken from reference TRBV19 and TRBJ2-1, reads DGGITQSPKYLFRKEGQNVTLSCEQNLNHDAMYWYRQDPGQGLRLIYYSQIVNDFQKGDIAEGYSVSREKKESFPLTVTSAQKNPTAFYLCASSERRSSYNEQFFGPGTRLTVL.

The CDR3 reads CASSFRTGYEQYF. The CDR3 nucleotides read TGTGCCAGCAGTTTCCGTACTGGCTACGAGCAGTACTTC. The chain combines TRBV28 with TRBJ2-7; D is uncertain. V lost 3 bases to trimming and J lost 3 bases, with 9 bases between them. Per the germline V gene, CDR1 is MDHEN and CDR2 is SYDVKM. There are 13 residues in the CDR3.

This clone was recorded once. The chain uses TRBV19 and TRBJ2-2, with TRBD2 matching 8 bases. This CDR3 is 16 amino acids long. Germline-derived CDR1 and CDR2 are LNHDA and SQIVND (reference sequence). With 3 bases clipped from V and 1 base from J, the junction kept 4 bases outside the gene matches. DNA for the CDR3: TGTGCCAGTAGTATGGAGCGGGAGCGGAACACCGGGGAGCTGTTTTTT. It translates to CASSMERERNTGELFF.

The rearrangement uses TRBV7-9 and TRBJ1-1; D remains ambiguous. Trimming removed 3 bases from V and 4 bases from J, with 15 bases in between. From germline, CDR1 is SEHNR and CDR2 FQNEAQ (reference sequence). The CDR3 contains 15 residues. CDR3 protein: CASSFFRGSATEAFF. In nucleotides, the CDR3 is TGTGCCAGCAGCTTCTTTCGAGGATCTGCCACTGAAGCTTTCTTT.